This entry describes one T cell receptor (beta chain). Its specificity is not known. Profiling relied on immunoSEQ multiplex PCR, and the TCRdb table lists in-frame clones only, not all of them. The repertoire holds some 3,200 clones, with around nine tenths as singletons. This specimen comes from a study of T cells in lung cancer brain metastases. Study-level findings and limits: Unique productive clones were significantly fewer in brain metastases: median around 1,500 versus 5,000.

V lost 3 bases and J lost 0, with 12 bases in between. The CDR3 runs 15 residues. Germline CDR1 and CDR2: KGHSH and LQKENI. Sequenced input: tumor tissue from the primary lung tumor. The TCR was taken from a man between 60 and 75 years old with non-small cell lung cancer. V and J are TRBV18 and TRBJ2-7, with D perhaps TRBD2 (6 bases). CDR3 sequence reads: CASSPGAGSSYEQYF. The CDR3 region has the DNA TGTGCCAGCTCACCTGGGGCGGGAAGCTCCTACGAGCAGTACTTC.